This TCR beta chain is from a study of OX40 agonist ivuxolimab in advanced cancers. Concerning the study at large: Ivuxolimab was a fully human IgG2 agonistic monoclonal antibody targeting the costimulatory receptor OX40 (CD134). Intravenous ivuxolimab was administered to patients every 2 weeks at six dose levels: 0.01, 0.1, 0.3, 1.5, 3 and 10 mg/kg. Among the 50 to 55 dose-escalation patients, 19 had hepatocellular carcinoma, roughly 15 melanoma, 9 renal cell carcinoma and 9 head and neck cancer. In the dose-escalation cohort, nearly 85% of patients were male, and the mean age was roughly 56 years with a range of roughly 23 to 79. Prior anti-PD-1, anti-PD-L1 or anti-CTLA-4 therapy was permitted, and roughly two fifths of dose-escalation patients had received checkpoint inhibitors. Partial responses were achieved by three dose-escalation patients, of whom one had hepatocellular carcinoma and two had cutaneous melanoma. The point of sequencing TCRbeta in the periphery was to test whether ivuxolimab changed TCR sequence diversity and drove clonal T-cell expansion. The monotherapy dose-escalation portion (N of about 47 patients) of the phase I ivuxolimab trial is reported in the paper.

From V the trimming removes 8 bases and from J it removes 5 bases, while the gene matches leave 15 bases of the junction unaccounted for. Reading the germline V gene (reference sequence) gives CDR1 WNHNN and CDR2 SYGVQD. From cysteine to phenylalanine, the CDR3 is 16 amino acids long. Here the CDR3 DNA is all that survives: 48 bases in frame from base 1. Regarding this clone: The antigen this receptor binds is unknown. No much larger clone is present one base from it, and per-base qualities are unavailable.

For sequencing of the TCRbeta CDR3 region, genomic DNA was extracted from the sorted cells. The immunoSEQ Assay was used to sequence the TCRbeta CDR3 regions. TCRdb's version of the immuneACCESS table is confined to in-frame rearrangements and falls short of the full clone set. An unresolved V gene accounts for under half of the shortfall where checked; the remainder is of unknown origin. The sample includes approximately 49,000 clones, with 80% to 85% observed a single time. The top ten hold approximately 6.1% of the sample. General findings and caveats noted by the study authors: On average, CD8+ T cells showed more expanded clones than CD4+ T cells after ivuxolimab. Low levels of normalized T-cell clonal expansion were also seen in some nonresponding patients. In partial responders in the 0.1-3.0 mg/kg groups, normalized peripheral clonal expansion was found to be among the lowest, especially among CD8+ T cells. At doses of 0.1 to 3.0 mg/kg, clonal expansion of both CD4+ and CD8+ T cells in blood was seen between baseline and week 6. The antigen specificity of the clonally expanded peripheral T cells was not determined.

The trial excluded patients who had a history of autoimmune disease or were on systemic immunosuppression. Peripheral blood for TCR sequencing was collected from all dose cohorts at baseline, on cycle 4 day 1, and on cycle 7 day 1. The samples were taken from a phase I, first-in-human, multicenter, open-label dose-escalation trial of ivuxolimab. Adults with locally advanced or metastatic melanoma, renal cell carcinoma, hepatocellular carcinoma or head and neck squamous cell carcinoma were enrolled in the trial. Before TCR sequencing, CD4+ T cells and CD8+ T cells were sorted from peripheral blood as separate populations.

This clonotype was sampled from an adult with an advanced solid tumor such as melanoma, head and neck, liver or kidney cancer. The specimen was CD4+ or CD8+ T cells sorted from blood, collected in a trial of the OX40 agonist ivuxolimab. The sequence joins TRBV10-1 to TRBJ1-5; 7 bases in between match TRBD1. The CDR3 protein sequence reads: CASLDQVRGGDQPQHF. The DNA reads as follows: TGCGCCAGCCTAGATCAGGTCAGGGGGGGGGATCAGCCCCAGCATTTT.